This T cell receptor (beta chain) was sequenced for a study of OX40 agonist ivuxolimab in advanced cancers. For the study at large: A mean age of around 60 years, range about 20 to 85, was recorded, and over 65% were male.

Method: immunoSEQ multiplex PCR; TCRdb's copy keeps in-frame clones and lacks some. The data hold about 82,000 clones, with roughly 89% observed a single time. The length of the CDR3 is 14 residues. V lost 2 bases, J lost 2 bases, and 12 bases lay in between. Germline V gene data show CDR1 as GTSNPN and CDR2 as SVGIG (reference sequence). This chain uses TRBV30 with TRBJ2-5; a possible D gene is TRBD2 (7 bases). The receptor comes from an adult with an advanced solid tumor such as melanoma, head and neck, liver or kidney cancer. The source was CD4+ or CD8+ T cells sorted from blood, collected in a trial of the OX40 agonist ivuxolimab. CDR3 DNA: TGTGCCTGGAGTCCGGGGGGCATTCAAGAGACCCAGTACTTC. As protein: CAWSPGGIQETQYF.